This TCR beta chain emerged from a study of T cell responses to AZD1222 COVID-19 vaccine (dated by TCRdb to about 2021). At the level of the whole study: TCR sequencing covered roughly 230 trial participants: 200 to 210 given two doses of AZD1222 and 26 given two doses of MenACWY control vaccine. Trial participants were enrolled by age into subgroups of 18-55, 56-69 and 70-plus years, and about 150, 27 and 61 TCR-sequenced participants, respectively, were included in these subgroups. The full study reports these points: After two AZD1222 doses, both the breadth and the depth of spike-specific TCRs were significantly higher than at day 0 and than in MenACWY recipients. In the small 56-69-year group, the increase in depth fell short of significance, most likely because of low power. No day 14 peak-response samples were available, so repertoires were characterized only after the peak T cell response. CD4 TCRs associated with the vaccine covered the entire spike protein, and the dominant responses were in regions 160-218 and 743-854. Participants were mostly white British and included more females than males, and it was suggested by the authors that clonal diversity may have been underestimated. Reportedly, almost half of the unique spike-specific TCRs recognized epitopes lying outside the regions that are mutated in the B.1.351 and B.1.1.7 variants. Conclusions about previously exposed vaccinees are limited because only six or seven AZD1222 recipients were SARS-CoV-2 seropositive at baseline.

The time point label corresponds to: baseline before first vaccination. Interpreted using the paper, the treatment or condition label stands for: meningococcal conjugate vaccine given as trial control. Vaccinee samples were obtained from the UK trials COV001 and COV002, which included a single-blind randomized controlled phase 2/3 trial of AZD1222 (ChAdOx1 nCoV-19) in healthy adults. For TCRbeta chain sequencing, PBMC samples from trial participants were taken at day 0 and at day 28 after the second dose. For this clone: The specificity of this receptor is unknown. No much larger clonotype is one base removed from it; base qualities were not supplied.

Taken from cysteine to phenylalanine, the CDR3 has 16 residues. Just CDR3 DNA is preserved here, 48 bases in frame from base 1. Cut back by 4 bases and 0 bases, the V and J ends lie 15 bases apart. The germline V gene specifies MGHRA as CDR1 and YSYEKL as CDR2. The CDR3 regions of human TCRbeta chains were subjected to immunosequencing. Turning to the authors' computational methods: TCRs in the repertoires were compared against a reference library of SARS-CoV-2-specific TCRs that had been generated with the MIRA antigen-specificity platform. Breadth meant the fraction of unique TCRs that were SARS-CoV-2-associated, whereas depth meant the fraction of total T cells that were SARS-CoV-2-associated. Using the MIRA data, each spike-specific TCR was mapped to the spike region that the TCR reacts to and placed in a CD4 or CD8 class. Log10-transformed breadth and depth values were compared by one-way ANOVA with Sidak's multiple comparisons tests. This is the immuneACCESS table as TCRdb keeps it, with only in-frame sequences that have V and J called. A part of the clones is gone; compared with another copy, unresolved V genes explain less than half, and the rest is unexplained. That table furnishes V, J and clone size, whereas the DNA furnished D and trimming. The sample table holds 80,000 or so clones, of which 90% to 95% were seen once. The ten largest account for roughly 4.3% of the sample.

The chain is assembled from TRBV4-1 and TRBJ1-1, with the D gene call left open. Specimen: peripheral blood, collected on day 0 of MenACWY control vaccination. The sequence derives from an adult in good health. The nucleotides read TGCGCCAGCAGCCTAGAGCCGACGGCCTTGAACACTGAAGCTTTCTTT. Its translation is CASSLEPTALNTEAFF.